This T cell receptor beta chain is from a study of blood T cells in healthy people across ages. Whole-study results and caveats: Changes seen in expanded clonotypes were possibly confounded by donor CMV status left unknown.

The V gene lost 0 bases and the J gene lost 7 bases, with 15 bases spanning the gap. Germline loops: CDR1 LGHNA, CDR2 YSLEER. The CDR3 totals 15 residues. This clonotype was counted between two and nine times. Antigen specificity is unknown. A sample-barcoded 5' primer and a J-beta primer mix were used in a second PCR of about 7 to 11 cycles. Via MiXCR, TCRdb re-called the 5' RACE reads, giving one row per CDR3 protein. The profile shows hundreds of thousands of distinct CDR3 sequences, around three fifths of them singletons. Input material: blood. The chain joins TRBV4-3 to TRBJ2-5; no definite D call. This TCR derives from a man between 35 and 55 years old in good health. This chain's CDR3 is CASSQDPVGAGTQYF. The DNA of the CDR3 is TGCGCCAGCAGCCAAGATCCGGTAGGCGCTGGGACCCAGTACTTC.